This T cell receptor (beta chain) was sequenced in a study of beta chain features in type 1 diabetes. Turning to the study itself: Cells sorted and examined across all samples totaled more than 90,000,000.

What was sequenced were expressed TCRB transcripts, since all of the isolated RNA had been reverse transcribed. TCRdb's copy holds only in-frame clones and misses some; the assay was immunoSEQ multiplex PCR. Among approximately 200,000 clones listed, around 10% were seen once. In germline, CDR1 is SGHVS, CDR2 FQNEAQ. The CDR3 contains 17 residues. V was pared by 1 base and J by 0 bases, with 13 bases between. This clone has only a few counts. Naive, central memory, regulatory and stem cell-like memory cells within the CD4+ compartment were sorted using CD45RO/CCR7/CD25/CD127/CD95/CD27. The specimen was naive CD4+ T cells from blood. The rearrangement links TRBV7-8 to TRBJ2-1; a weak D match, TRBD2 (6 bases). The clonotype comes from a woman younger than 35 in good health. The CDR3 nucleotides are TGTGCCAGCAGCTTAGTAGTTCGGGGGAGCTCCTACAATGAGCAGTTCTTC. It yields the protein CASSLVVRGSSYNEQFF.